Ten or more counts support the clone carrying this T cell receptor beta chain. This sample is part of a study of low-dose radiotherapy and immunotherapy resistance in tumors. Across the study: Intravenous cyclophosphamide at 200 mg/m2 preceded radiation and immunotherapy by one day, every two weeks.

TRAV- and TRBV-specific primers, spanning alpha and beta chains, primed first-strand cDNA. The authors ran around 18 PCR cycles to amplify TCRs with a constant-region primer and V-primer adapter. mRNA, once isolated, was amplified by in vitro transcription. TCRdb fed the reads into MiXCR, producing one record per CDR3 protein. The sample lists tens of thousands of distinct CDR3 sequences; around 18% were seen once. This CDR3 has 13 amino acids. CDR1 DFQATT and CDR2 SNEGSKA come from the germline V gene (reference sequence). The V and J ends lost 4 bases and 5 bases respectively, with 14 bases between them. Time point in this sample: before trial treatment. Administered to the donors were nivolumab, ipilimumab, aspirin, low-dose cyclophosphamide and low-dose radiotherapy.

V and J are TRBV20-1 and TRBJ2-5; possible D gene TRBD2, 6 bases. The sequences come from PBMCs, collected before treatment. The receptor was isolated from a male donor with prostate cancer. The CDR3 sequence: CSANGRSVETQYF. The DNA of the CDR3 is TGCAGTGCTAATGGGAGGTCGGTGGAGACCCAGTACTTC.